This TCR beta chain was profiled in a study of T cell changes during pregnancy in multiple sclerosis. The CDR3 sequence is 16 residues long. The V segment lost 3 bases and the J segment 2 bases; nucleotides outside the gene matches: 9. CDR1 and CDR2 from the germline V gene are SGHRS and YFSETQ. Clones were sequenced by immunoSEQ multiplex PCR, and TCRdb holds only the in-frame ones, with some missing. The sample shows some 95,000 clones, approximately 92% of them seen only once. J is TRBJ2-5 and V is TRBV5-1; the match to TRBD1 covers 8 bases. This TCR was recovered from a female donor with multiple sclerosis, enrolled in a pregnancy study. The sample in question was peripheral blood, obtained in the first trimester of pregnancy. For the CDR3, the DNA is TGCGCCAGCAGCTCGCTATTCAGGGGGCCTCAAGAGACCCAGTACTTC. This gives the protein CASSSLFRGPQETQYF.